These T cell receptor beta chains were read from a single sample in a study of T cell responses to AZD1222 COVID-19 vaccine. The method was immunoSEQ multiplex PCR; TCRdb's version includes in-frame clones alone and lacks a portion of them. The table includes 77,000 or so clones, 92% detected once. The sample in question was peripheral blood, obtained on day 0 of MenACWY control vaccination. These TCRs come from an adult in good health. Each CDR3 is given with its conserved first and last residue. The listing skips clone size in some rows; elsewhere it reads once, few, many or a size class.

clone_size	v_call	j_call	cdr3_aa
-	TRBV4-1	TRBJ2-1	CASSLPPNAQGVYNEQFF
few	TRBV28	TRBJ1-5	CASSGVEPQHF
once	TRBV7-3	TRBJ1-2	CASSLNGGLYGYTF
-	TRBV9	TRBJ2-1	CASSVVWTSEYNEQFF
-	TRBV19	TRBJ1-5	CASSSRTVFGQPQHF
-	TRBV5-1	TRBJ1-4	CASRTEPDATNEKLFF
-	TRBV3-1/TRBV3-2	TRBJ2-7	CASSQDSRGAAREQYF
-	TRBV29-1	TRBJ1-1	CSAKVTVNTEAFF
-	TRBV28	TRBJ1-2	CASSPGGGGVGYTF
-	TRBV5-1	TRBJ1-2	CASSLAAVDYGYTF
-	TRBV7-9	TRBJ2-7	CASSPWTPGGDEQYF
-	TRBV7-2	TRBJ1-5	CASSLKWVAGNQPQHF
-	TRBV6-5	TRBJ1-5	CASSSTRPSNQPQHF
-	TRBV7-3	TRBJ2-5	CASSLAGGGIQETQYF
once	TRBV7-8	TRBJ1-2	CASSLAQVTVGYTF
-	TRBV28	TRBJ2-5	CASSLGETQYF
-	TRBV6-1	TRBJ2-1	CASSDQGGEQFF
-	TRBV28	TRBJ2-1	CASSLGQGDEQFF
-	TRBV28	TRBJ1-4	CASSPGRSGEKLFF
-	TRBV11-2	TRBJ1-1	CASSLTGTANTEAFF
-	TRBV6-1	TRBJ2-1	CASSEGSGSYNEQFF
-	TRBV7-2	TRBJ2-3	CASSTRDRVTDTQYF
few	TRBV19	TRBJ1-4	CASSIGYGRETNEKLFF
-	TRBV25-1	TRBJ1-1	CASSQWAAAGEAFF